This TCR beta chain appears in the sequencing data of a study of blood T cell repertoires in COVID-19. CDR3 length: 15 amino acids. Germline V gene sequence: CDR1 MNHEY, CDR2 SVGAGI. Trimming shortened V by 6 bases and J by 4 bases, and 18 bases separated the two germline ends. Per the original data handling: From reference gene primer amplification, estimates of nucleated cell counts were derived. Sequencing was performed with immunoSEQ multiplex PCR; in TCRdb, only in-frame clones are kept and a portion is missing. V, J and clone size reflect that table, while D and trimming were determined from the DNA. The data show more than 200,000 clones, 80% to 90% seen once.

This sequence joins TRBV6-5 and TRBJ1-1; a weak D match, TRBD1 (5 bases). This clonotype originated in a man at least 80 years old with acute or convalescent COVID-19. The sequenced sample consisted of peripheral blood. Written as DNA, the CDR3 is TGTGCCAGCAGGGGGTTGAGACAGACGACCACTGAAGCTTTCTTT. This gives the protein CASRGLRQTTTEAFF.